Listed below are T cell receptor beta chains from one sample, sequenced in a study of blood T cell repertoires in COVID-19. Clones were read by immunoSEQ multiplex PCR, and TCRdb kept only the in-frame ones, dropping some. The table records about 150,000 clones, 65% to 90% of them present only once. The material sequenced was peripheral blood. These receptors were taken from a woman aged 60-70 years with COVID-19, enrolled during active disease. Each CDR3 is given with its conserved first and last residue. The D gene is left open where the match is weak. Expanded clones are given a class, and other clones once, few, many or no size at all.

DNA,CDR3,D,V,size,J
TGTGCCAGCAGCTTAGAGTTCGGCGGGGGAAACACCATATATTTT,CASSLEFGGGNTIYF,NA,TRBV7-9,NA,TRBJ1-3
TGTGCCAGTAGTCCCCGGACTAGCGGGAGGGCCCATGAGCAGTTCTTC,CASSPRTSGRAHEQFF,TRBD2,TRBV19,NA,TRBJ2-1
TGTGCCAGCAGCTGGGGCGGGGGATTGAACACTGAAGCTTTCTTT,CASSWGGGLNTEAFF,NA,TRBV5-6,once,TRBJ1-1
TGCGCCAGCAGCTTGGGAGGGACAGTCTCCTACAATGAGCAGTTCTTC,CASSLGGTVSYNEQFF,TRBD1,TRBV5-1,NA,TRBJ2-1
TGTGCCAGCAGCTTTGACCCGACTAGCGGGAGGAGGGAGCTGTTTTTT,CASSFDPTSGRRELFF,TRBD2,TRBV5-5,few,TRBJ2-2
TGTGCCAGCAGTTATCAGGGGGCGCGGGGCTATGGCTACACCTTC,CASSYQGARGYGYTF,TRBD1,TRBV6-5,NA,TRBJ1-2
TGTGCCAGCAGCCCCAGGTGGAAGGTGAACACTGAAGCTTTCTTT,CASSPRWKVNTEAFF,NA,TRBV7-2,NA,TRBJ1-1
TGTGCCAGCAGCTTTCTAAGGGGGCGGTCAGATACGCAGTATTTT,CASSFLRGRSDTQYF,TRBD1,TRBV7-9,NA,TRBJ2-3
TGTGCCAGTAGTCTGGCCGTCTCTGGGGCCAACGTCCTGACTTTC,CASSLAVSGANVLTF,NA,TRBV19,NA,TRBJ2-6
TGTGCCAGCGCCCGGGACACTCAGGGCTATGGCTACACCTTC,CASARDTQGYGYTF,NA,TRBV5-4,once,TRBJ1-2
TGTGCCTGGATTGACAGAGGCTCTGGGGCCAACGTCCTGACTTTC,CAWIDRGSGANVLTF,NA,TRBV30,NA,TRBJ2-6
TGTGCCAGCACCCGCGCCGGGGGTTCCTCGGTTACGCAGTATTTT,CASTRAGGSSVTQYF,NA,TRBV6-5,NA,TRBJ2-3
TGTGCCAGTAGTATCTGGGGACTAGCGGGAGCTGCAGATACGCAGTATTTT,CASSIWGLAGAADTQYF,TRBD2,TRBV19,NA,TRBJ2-3
TGTGCCAGCTCACCGGGACTAAATAGCAATCAGCCCCAGCATTTT,CASSPGLNSNQPQHF,NA,TRBV18,once,TRBJ1-5